This TCR beta chain was sequenced during a study of neurological immune-mediated disorders (dated by TCRdb to the late 2010s). General notes on the study: Among the approximately 35 multiple sclerosis patients, relapsing-remitting MS was present in some 30 and secondary progressive MS was present in 3. Peripheral blood TCR-beta repertoires from patients with HTLV-I-associated myelopathy (HAM/TSP), patients with multiple sclerosis, and healthy controls were compared in the study using UMI-based sequencing. Longitudinal samples, technical triplicates and paired sorted CD4+ and CD8+ T-cell subsets, alongside PBMC samples, were included among the approximately 98 TCR-beta libraries. The cohort comprised 60 to 75 subjects: roughly 15 HAM/TSP patients, around 35 multiple sclerosis patients and around 20 healthy controls.

This clonotype was seen repeatedly, ten times or more. No cognate antigen has been identified for it. Per-nucleotide qualities are absent, and no much larger clonotype sits a single base away. For unsorted PBMC libraries, 2 million PBMCs were used after storage in RNAlater at -80 degrees C until RNA extraction. Multiple sclerosis patients were enrolled in a US clinical protocol under which disease progression was evaluated by magnetic resonance imaging. Peripheral blood was subjected to Ficoll-Hypaque density gradient centrifugation to isolate PBMCs, which were then cryopreserved in liquid nitrogen. Points the paper makes about the study in general: The highest TCR clonal expansion was observed in HAM/TSP patients, whereas the lowest was observed in MS patients, even when compared with healthy controls. No association of the MS cluster with clinical or MRI features was observed, and the need for larger cohorts was stated by the authors. Phylogenetic analysis grouped repertoires from 18 of 34 MS patients into a cluster of related CDR3 sequences, suggesting a possible repertoire-level signature. No identical CDR3 amino acid sequences were found to be shared among expanded clones across subjects, suggesting that TCR-beta repertoires were private in all groups.

To synthesize cDNA, template-switch 5'RACE was performed with a primer carrying a 10-nucleotide random unique molecular identifier so that each TCR transcript was tagged. Every sequencing run covered 15-18 subjects and yielded more than 170 million TCR-beta sequences. The RNeasy kit was used for extraction of total RNA. Using the KAPA Real-time Library Amplification kit, TCR-beta VDJ regions were amplified with primers for the TCR constant region and the 5'RACE anchor. Sample indexes and Illumina adaptors were added in a first PCR, and a second PCR then increased library yield. After Ampure bead purification, the TCR product of roughly 650 bp was size-selected on a 2% E-gel SizeSelection system. Before pooling, libraries had their quality checked on a Bioanalyzer, their concentration measured with Qubit, and their quantity determined with the Kapa Library Quantification kit. Libraries were sequenced paired-end 2 x 150 bp on an Illumina HiSeq 2500. To increase sequence diversity, roughly 24-32% phiX was spiked into each library pool. Turning to the authors' computational methods: Quality-filtered reads were processed with the UMI-based MiGEC pipeline, and over 75% of raw TCR sequences were removed by the MiGEC pipeline during error correction. IMGT germline references were used for aligning VDJ genes, and each clonotype was defined as a unique CDR3 amino acid sequence together with its V-J genes. VDJtools evaluated clonal expansion, Shannon diversity and CDR3 relatedness (CalcPairwiseDistances, ClusterSamples); CLCbio workbench built phylogenetic trees. Using coefficient-of-variation modelling across technical triplicates, the study counted a clone as expanded if it had at least 8 unique UMIs. TCRdb reanalyzed the raw reads on its own, using fastp at Q25 for trimming and MiXCR for clone calling, and kept in-frame beta chains. One record per CDR3 amino acid sequence lists the most common genes and DNA. TCRdb's processing, not the authors' own work, is the source of the V and J calls. For this sample there are roughly 71,000 distinct CDR3 sequences; 3.9% appear just once. The biggest ten clones account for approximately 1.2% of the sample.

Compared with germline, V lacks 0 bases and J lacks 8 bases; bases without a gene match: 4. The CDR3 runs 15 residues from the cysteine to the phenylalanine. Just CDR3 DNA is preserved here, 45 bases in frame from base 1. Reading the germline V gene gives CDR1 SGHRS and CDR2 YFSETQ. This TCR derives from a man aged 25 to 40 with multiple sclerosis. Sequenced sample: PBMCs. The rearrangement combines TRBV5-1 with TRBJ2-1, and 11 junctional nucleotides match TRBD2. The CDR3: CASSLELAGVHEQFF. The sequenced DNA is TGCGCCAGCAGCTTGGAACTAGCGGGGGTGCATGAGCAGTTCTTC. The full variable domain, completed from the reference TRBV5-1 and TRBJ2-1 proteins outside the CDR3, reads KAGVTQTPRYLIKTRGQQVTLSCSPISGHRSVSWYQQTPGQGLQFLFEYFSETQRNKGNFPGRFSGRQFSNSRSEMNVSTLELGDSALYLCASSLELAGVHEQFFGPGTRLTVL.